This T cell receptor (beta chain) was retrieved from a study of graft-versus-host responses after intestinal transplantation. The overall study: Each patient got anti-thymocyte globulin induction, then tacrolimus and steroids for roughly 3 years.

Sequencing was performed with immunoSEQ multiplex PCR; in TCRdb, only in-frame clones are kept and a portion is missing. Of some 45,000 clones in the sample, roughly 90% were seen once. CDR3 length equals 14 residues. J was trimmed by 3 bases and V by 4 bases; bases with no gene match: 5. CDR1 SQVTM and CDR2 ANQGSEA come from the germline V gene. Study-wide points: Detected in recipient marrow were GvH clones, some of which were first observed in ileum or blood. Association was observed between peak circulating GvH clone levels and early post-transplant HvG declines.

With respect to this clone: No antigen is known for it.

Sequences were derived from PBMCs, sampled 524 days after transplant. The J gene is TRBJ2-5, the V gene TRBV29-1, with 10 bases aligning to TRBD1. The clonotype was recovered from a human patient who received an intestinal transplant, so some T cells may come from the graft donor. The CDR3 DNA follows: TGCAGCGTTGGGGCCGGGACAGGGGAAGAGACCCAGTACTTC. Amino acids: CSVGAGTGEETQYF.